The 22 T cell receptor beta chains below all came from one sample that was sequenced in a study of cytomegalovirus exposure and HLA in healthy donors (TCRdb year 2017). The library was obtained by the immunoSEQ multiplex PCR assay. A mixture of 60 forward primers for TCR Vbeta segments and 13 reverse primers for TCR Jbeta segments was used in the multiplex PCR. TCRdb re-hosts the immuneACCESS table, in-frame sequences only. Its copies lack some clones; in the studies checked, an unresolved V gene accounts for under half of them, and the cause for the rest is not known. This sample is represented by about 60,000 clones; more than 60% of them were singletons. The top ten hold about 2.8% of the sample. The sequencing input was PBMCs. These receptors were taken from a woman aged 25 to 39 in good health and CMV-seronegative.

The chain is built from TRBV30 and TRBJ2-2; possibly TRBD1 for D (6 bases). This CDR3 is 14 amino acids long. The ends were cut back, 2 bases at V and 0 bases at J, with 7 bases in the middle. Per the germline V gene, CDR1 is GTSNPN and CDR2 is SVGIG (reference sequence). The CDR3 loop reads CAWSRGSNTGELFF. The CDR3 nucleotides are TGTGCCTGGAGTAGGGGGTCGAACACCGGGGAGCTGTTTTTT.

The genes are TRBV27 and TRBJ1-6; D not certain. CDR3 size: 17 residues. Germline values: CDR1 MNHEY, CDR2 SMNVEV (reference sequence). The V end lost 0 bases, the J end lost 4 bases, and 13 bases lay between the germline ends. The CDR3: CASSLSGRWTYNSPLHF. CDR3 nucleotide sequence: TGTGCCAGCAGTTTATCTGGCCGTTGGACTTATAATTCACCCCTCCACTTT.

This clone was recorded only once. This chain connects TRBV4-1 to TRBJ2-7, with a tentative D call TRBD1 (6 bases). The CDR3 is 15 amino acids. V was shortened by 0 bases and J by 6 bases, with 15 bases between the two germline ends. Germline CDR1 and CDR2: MGHRA and YSYEKL. CDR3 nucleotides: TGCGCCAGCAGCCAAGATGGACAGCCGTCCGGCGAGCAGTACTTC. This gives the protein CASSQDGQPSGEQYF.

The genes are TRBV25-1 and TRBJ1-2; 9 nucleotides match TRBD1. The trim removed 8 bases at V and 4 bases at J, leaving 8 bases unmatched. Germline V gene data show CDR1 as MGHDK and CDR2 as SYGVNS. This CDR3 spans 14 amino acids. CDR3 amino acids: CASSWTGVSYGYTF. The CDR3 nucleotides are TGTGCCAGCTCCTGGACAGGGGTGAGCTATGGCTACACCTTC.

V and J are TRBV19 and TRBJ1-1; D perhaps matches TRBD1 (6 bases). The CDR3 has 15 amino acids. Per the germline V gene, CDR1 is LNHDA and CDR2 is SQIVND (reference sequence). Trimming took off 3 bases at V and 4 bases at J, with 15 bases between the two ends. The CDR3 loop is CASSMKSGAGTEAFF. The CDR3 DNA is TGTGCCAGTAGTATGAAGTCAGGGGCTGGCACTGAAGCTTTCTTT.

This clone was counted between two and nine times. Written as DNA, the CDR3 is TGTGCCAGCAGCCCCACTAGCGGGGGGGCATACAATGAGCAGTTCTTC. Protein sequence: CASSPTSGGAYNEQFF. The V call is TRBV7-9, the J call TRBJ2-1, with TRBD2 matching over 13 bases. The CDR3 runs 16 residues. V lost 5 bases and J lost 4; bases outside the gene matches: 5. Per germline, CDR1 SEHNR and CDR2 FQNEAQ (reference sequence). Using reference TRBV7-9 and TRBJ2-1 for the parts outside the CDR3, the full variable domain is DTGVSQNPRHKITKRGQNVTFRCDPISEHNRLYWYRQTLGQGPEFLTYFQNEAQLEKSRLLSDRFSAERPKGSFSTLEIQRTEQGDSAMYLCASSPTSGGAYNEQFFGPGTRLTVL.

In regard to this clone: One junction end does not reproduce the germline sequence, and a read error may be involved. This chain uses TRBV9 with TRBJ2-3; a possible D gene is TRBD2 (5 bases). CDR1 and CDR2 from the germline V gene are SGDLS and YYNGEE. The CDR3 is 16 amino acids. CDR3 sequence reads: CASSSRGNKGADTQYF. For the CDR3, the DNA is TGTGCCAGCAGCTCTAGAGGGAACAAGGGAGCAGACACGCAGTATTTT.

This clone was seen just once. The V gene is TRBV9, the J gene TRBJ2-1; 15 nucleotides match TRBD2. The CDR3 has 19 residues. V shed 3 bases and J 2 bases; nucleotides not matched to a gene: 9. Germline lookup yields CDR1 SGDLS and CDR2 YYNGEE. The DNA for the CDR3 is TGTGCCAGCAGCGATCTAAGGACTAGCGGGAGGGCTGCCTACAATGAGCAGTTCTTC. It yields the protein CASSDLRTSGRAAYNEQFF.

V and J are TRBV6-5 and TRBJ1-2; 8 nucleotides match TRBD1. This CDR3 comprises 14 residues. Germline V CDR1 and CDR2: MNHEY, SVGAGI. Trimming at V came to 6 bases and at J to 7 bases, leaving 10 bases not matched to a gene. CDR3 region: CASSPGQGSGGYTF. DNA for the CDR3: TGTGCCAGCAGCCCTGGACAGGGTTCGGGTGGCTACACCTTC.

The J gene is TRBJ1-1, the V gene TRBV5-1; tentative D call: TRBD1 (6 bases). This CDR3 comprises 13 residues. V lost 5 bases to trimming and J lost 3 bases, with 11 bases between them. The V gene's germline CDR1 is SGHRS and CDR2 YFSETQ. CDR3 amino acids: CASSLYRDTEAFF. The CDR3 nucleotides are TGCGCCAGCAGTCTATACAGGGACACTGAAGCTTTCTTT.

This chain links TRBV11-3 with TRBJ2-7, with TRBD1 identical over 9 bases. CDR3 length: 15 amino acids. Germline CDR1 is SGHNT and CDR2 is YENEEA. The junction had 5 bases not matched to a gene; V was cut back by 3 bases and J by 2 bases. CDR3 bases: TGTGCCAGCAGCTTTACCGGACAGGGGACCTACGAGCAGTACGTC. This codes for CASSFTGQGTYEQYV.

V usage is TRBV11-2 and J usage is TRBJ1-1; 8 positions match TRBD1. The CDR3 is 15 amino acids. Looked up from germline, CDR1 is SGHAT and CDR2 is FQNNGV. V shed 2 bases and J 5 bases; nucleotides not matched to a gene: 7. In DNA form, the CDR3 reads TGTGCCAGCAGCTTAAGTCGGACAGGGCGGACTGAAGCTTTCTTT. Translated, it gives CASSLSRTGRTEAFF.

V usage is TRBV7-2 and J usage is TRBJ1-5, with D perhaps matching TRBD1 (6 bases). The CDR3 runs 15 residues. Between the trimmed V and J ends, which lost 2 bases and 4 bases, there was a span of 12 bases. CDR1 SGHTA and CDR2 FQGNSA come from the germline V gene. The CDR3 coding sequence is TGTGCCAGCAGCTTAACCACAGGGTCTAATCAGCCCCAGCATTTT. Amino acids: CASSLTTGSNQPQHF.

This sequence joins TRBV5-1 and TRBJ2-2; D remains ambiguous. CDR1 is SGHRS, CDR2 YFSETQ, per germline. Trimming stripped 2 bases from V and 0 bases from J, with 11 bases between. The CDR3 is 16 residues long. CDR3 amino acids: CASSFDSVTNTGELFF. CDR3 nucleotides: TGCGCCAGCAGCTTCGATTCAGTTACGAACACCGGGGAGCTGTTTTTT.

V gene TRBV27 combines with J gene TRBJ1-2; 9 positions match TRBD1. Germline CDR1 reads MNHEY; CDR2 reads SMNVEV (reference sequence). The CDR3 totals 14 residues. V trimming: 3 bases; J trimming: 8 bases; junction bases outside the gene matches: 7. CDR3 region: CASSFTGGFSGYTF. In nucleotides, the CDR3 is TGTGCCAGCAGTTTCACAGGGGGCTTTAGCGGCTACACCTTC.

The V call is TRBV19, the J call TRBJ2-2, with D possibly being TRBD2 (5 bases). This CDR3 spans 15 amino acids. Germline loops: CDR1 LNHDA, CDR2 SQIVND (reference sequence). V lost 7 bases and J lost 8, with 20 bases in between. The DNA of the CDR3 is TGTGCCAGTATTAGTCGTTCGAGCGGTCGGGGGGAGCTGTTTTTT. Protein: CASISRSSGRGELFF. The entire variable domain, with the rest obtained from reference TRBV19 and TRBJ2-2, is as follows: DGGITQSPKYLFRKEGQNVTLSCEQNLNHDAMYWYRQDPGQGLRLIYYSQIVNDFQKGDIAEGYSVSREKKESFPLTVTSAQKNPTAFYLCASISRSSGRGELFFGEGSRLTVL.

The gene calls are TRBV27 and TRBJ2-4; possibly TRBD2 for D (7 bases). CDR3 size: 14 residues. CDR1 is MNHEY, CDR2 SMNVEV, per germline (reference sequence). V was clipped by 3 bases and J by 6 bases, with 12 bases between them. The chain's CDR3 is CASSLGGQGNIQYF. In DNA form, the CDR3 reads TGTGCCAGCAGTTTGGGGGGGCAGGGAAACATTCAGTACTTC.

The V call is TRBV5-4, the J call TRBJ2-1; possible D gene TRBD2, 5 bases. The V end lost 1 base, the J end lost 9 bases, and 11 bases lay between the germline ends. The CDR3 consists of 13 residues. Germline CDR1 and CDR2: SGHNT and YYREEE (reference sequence). In DNA, the CDR3 is TGTGCCAGCAGCTTGCGAGGGTCGGGTGAGCAGTTCTTC. Translation gives CASSLRGSGEQFF.

Note on this clone: This CDR3 is also generated by other DNA sequences in the sample. The V and J genes are TRBV10-3 and TRBJ2-1; D unresolved. The V and J ends lost 0 bases and 4 bases respectively, with 7 bases between them. This CDR3 contains 14 residues. Germline V gives CDR1 ENHRY, CDR2 SYGVKD. CDR3 in amino acids: CAISESSSYNEQFF. For the CDR3, the DNA is TGTGCCATCAGTGAGTCGTCCAGTTACAATGAGCAGTTCTTC.

The chain uses TRBV9 and TRBJ1-2, with TRBD1 matching over 8 bases. This CDR3 is 13 amino acids long. Trimming removed 2 bases from V and 8 bases from J; junction bases left unmatched: 5. CDR1 and CDR2 (germline): SGDLS, YYNGEE. CDR3 protein: CASSVRQGSGYTF. DNA for the CDR3: TGTGCCAGCAGCGTTAGACAGGGGAGCGGCTACACCTTC. The whole variable domain, filled in from reference TRBV9 and TRBJ1-2, reads DSGVTQTPKHLITATGQRVTLRCSPRSGDLSVYWYQQSLDQGLQFLIQYYNGEERAKGNILERFSAQQFPDLHSELNLSSLELGDSALYFCASSVRQGSGYTFGSGTRLTVV.

The V call is TRBV28, the J call TRBJ1-2, with 10 bases fitting TRBD1. Germline V gives CDR1 MDHEN, CDR2 SYDVKM. The CDR3 runs to 14 residues. Unmatched junction bases numbered 4, after V lost 3 bases and J lost 6 bases. This chain's CDR3 is CASSFSTGGDGYTF. The DNA of the CDR3 is TGTGCCAGCAGTTTTTCGACAGGGGGCGATGGCTACACCTTC.

V gene TRBV5-6 combines with J gene TRBJ1-1; no firm D call. The CDR3 totals 15 residues. Germline assignment: CDR1 SGHDT and CDR2 YYEEEE. Trimming took off 0 bases at V and 5 bases at J, with 14 bases between the two ends. The CDR3 sequence is CASSLGSGIMTEAFF. In nucleotides, the CDR3 is TGTGCCAGCAGCTTGGGGTCAGGTATAATGACTGAAGCTTTCTTT.